This T cell receptor (beta chain) originates from a study of blood T cells in healthy people across ages. Study summary: Template switching caught about one barcoded beta molecule for each two T cells. Study findings and constraints: Age advanced and TCR beta diversity per million T cells fell, roughly linearly.

Isolation per sample recovered at least 6 million PBMCs. V was trimmed by 3 bases and J by 3 bases, leaving 15 bases between them. The CDR3 runs to 15 residues. Alongside a J-beta primer mix, a sample-barcoded 5' primer served in a second PCR lasting about 7 to 12 cycles. A 12-random-nucleotide template-switch adaptor tagged each cDNA molecule. Each CDR3 protein is one row after TCRdb ran MiXCR on the 5' RACE reads. The sample includes roughly 1.5 million distinct CDR3 sequences, around 40% seen only once; the top ten take under 5%. Regarding this clonotype: Antigen specificity is unknown.

This receptor was taken from a woman in her late teens or twenties in good health. The material sequenced was blood. The chain joins TRBV12-3 or TRBV12-4 to TRBJ2-7; a possible D gene is TRBD2 (6 bases). The CDR3 loop reads CASSLPHSGFYEQYF. The CDR3 DNA is TGTGCCAGCAGTTTGCCACACAGCGGGTTCTACGAGCAGTACTTC.